This T cell receptor beta chain was found in a study of blood T cells in healthy people across ages. Notes on the study in general: Naive CD4+ cell counts and diversity both ran higher in long-lived than in aged donors.

The CDR3 spans 18 residues. Looked up from germline, CDR1 is SGHVS and CDR2 is FQNEAQ. Trimming shortened V by 3 bases and J by 4 bases, and 22 bases separated the two germline ends. Together with a sample-barcoded 5' primer, a J-beta primer mix was included in a second PCR lasting about 6 to 12 cycles. Any given sample supplied a minimum of 3 million CDR3-containing paired-end reads. A single record per CDR3 protein comes from TCRdb applying MiXCR to the 5' RACE reads. Of around 1,000,000 distinct CDR3 sequences in the sample, roughly a quarter were seen once. There are a few counts of this clonotype. Its antigen is unknown. The same sample was also used in a study of T cells of mothers and their children. That paper adds: Each donor was one of three healthy Caucasian mothers or one of their six children.

This TCR was recovered from a girl aged 2-9 years in good health. The J gene is TRBJ1-5, the V gene TRBV7-8; D is ambiguous. The sample was blood. CDR3 sequence reads: CASSFVSALSPGNQPQHF. The CDR3 DNA reads as TGTGCCAGCAGCTTTGTGTCCGCTTTATCACCGGGTAATCAGCCCCAGCATTTT.